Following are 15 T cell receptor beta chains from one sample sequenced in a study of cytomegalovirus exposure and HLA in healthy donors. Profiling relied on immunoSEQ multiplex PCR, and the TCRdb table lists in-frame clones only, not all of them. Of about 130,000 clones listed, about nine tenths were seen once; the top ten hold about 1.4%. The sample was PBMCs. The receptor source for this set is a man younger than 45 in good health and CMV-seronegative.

The CDR3 region is CASSLLAGIDTQYF. As DNA, the CDR3 is TGTGCCAGCAGCTTACTAGCGGGAATAGATACGCAGTATTTT. The V gene is TRBV7-3, the J gene TRBJ2-3, with 9 bases fitting TRBD2. V shed 2 bases and J 5 bases; nucleotides not matched to a gene: 2. This CDR3 spans 14 amino acids. Germline lookup yields CDR1 SGHTA and CDR2 FQGTGA.

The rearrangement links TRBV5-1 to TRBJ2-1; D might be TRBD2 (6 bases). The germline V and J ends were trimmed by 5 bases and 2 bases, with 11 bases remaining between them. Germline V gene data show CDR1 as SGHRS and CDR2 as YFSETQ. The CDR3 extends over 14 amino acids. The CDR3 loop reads CASSERTTYNEQFF. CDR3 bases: TGCGCCAGCAGTGAAAGGACTACCTACAATGAGCAGTTCTTC.

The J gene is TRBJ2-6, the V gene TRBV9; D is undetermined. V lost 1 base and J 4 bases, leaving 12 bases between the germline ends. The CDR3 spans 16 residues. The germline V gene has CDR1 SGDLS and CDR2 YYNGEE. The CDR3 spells CASSVFSGVGANVLTF. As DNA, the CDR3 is TGTGCCAGCAGCGTATTCTCCGGAGTGGGGGCCAACGTCCTGACTTTC. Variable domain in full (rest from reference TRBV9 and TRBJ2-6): DSGVTQTPKHLITATGQRVTLRCSPRSGDLSVYWYQQSLDQGLQFLIQYYNGEERAKGNILERFSAQQFPDLHSELNLSSLELGDSALYFCASSVFSGVGANVLTFGAGSRLTVL.

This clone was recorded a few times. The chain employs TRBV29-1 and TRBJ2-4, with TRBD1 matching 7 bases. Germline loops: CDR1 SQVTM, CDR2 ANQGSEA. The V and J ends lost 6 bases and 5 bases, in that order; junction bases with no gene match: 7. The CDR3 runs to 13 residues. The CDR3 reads CSVNRDRENIQYF. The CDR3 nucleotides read TGCAGCGTGAACCGGGACAGAGAAAACATTCAGTACTTC.

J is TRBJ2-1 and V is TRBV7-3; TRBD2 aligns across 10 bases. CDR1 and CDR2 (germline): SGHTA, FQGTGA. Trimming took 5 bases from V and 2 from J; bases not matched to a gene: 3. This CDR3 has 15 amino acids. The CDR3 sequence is CASSPSGRAYNEQFF. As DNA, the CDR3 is TGTGCCAGCAGCCCGAGCGGGAGGGCCTACAATGAGCAGTTCTTC.

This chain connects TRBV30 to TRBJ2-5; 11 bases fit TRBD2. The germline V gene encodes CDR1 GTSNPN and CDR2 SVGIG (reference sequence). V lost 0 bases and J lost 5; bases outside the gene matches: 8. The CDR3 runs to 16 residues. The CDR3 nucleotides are TGTGCCTGGAGTGTGGGACTAGCGGTCCTCCGGGAGACCCAGTACTTC. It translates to CAWSVGLAVLRETQYF. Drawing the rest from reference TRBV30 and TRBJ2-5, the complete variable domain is SQTIHQWPATLVQPVGSPLSLECTVEGTSNPNLYWYRQAAGRGLQLLFYSVGIGQISSEVPQNLSASRPQDRQFILSSKKLLLSDSGFYLCAWSVGLAVLRETQYFGPGTRLLVL.

The CDR3 region is CASSEFTGGGQPQHF. The CDR3 nucleotides are TGTGCCAGCAGTGAATTTACGGGGGGCGGTCAGCCCCAGCATTTT. V usage is TRBV6-1 and J usage is TRBJ1-5; TRBD1 might be the D (6 bases). The germline V gene has CDR1 MNHNS and CDR2 SASEGT. Trimming pared 2 bases from V and 6 bases from J, leaving 14 bases between. The CDR3 is 15 residues long.

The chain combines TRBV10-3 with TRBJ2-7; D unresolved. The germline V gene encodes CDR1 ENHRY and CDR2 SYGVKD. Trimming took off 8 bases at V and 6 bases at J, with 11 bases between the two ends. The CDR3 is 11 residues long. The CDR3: CAILVSAEQYF. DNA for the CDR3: TGTGCCATCCTAGTGTCCGCCGAGCAGTACTTC.

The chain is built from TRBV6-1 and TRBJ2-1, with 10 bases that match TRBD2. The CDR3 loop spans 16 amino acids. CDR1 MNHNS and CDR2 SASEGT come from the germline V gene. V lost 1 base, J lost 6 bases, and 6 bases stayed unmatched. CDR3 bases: TGTGCCAGCAGTGAAGAGGCTAGCGGGAGTTTCAATGAGCAGTTCTTC. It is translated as CASSEEASGSFNEQFF.

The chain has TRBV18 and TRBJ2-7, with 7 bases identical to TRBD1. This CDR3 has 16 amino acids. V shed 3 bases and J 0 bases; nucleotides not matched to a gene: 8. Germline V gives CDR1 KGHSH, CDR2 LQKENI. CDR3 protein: CASSPLDRTFSYEQYF. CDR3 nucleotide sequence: TGTGCCAGCTCACCCCTGGACAGGACTTTCTCCTACGAGCAGTACTTC.

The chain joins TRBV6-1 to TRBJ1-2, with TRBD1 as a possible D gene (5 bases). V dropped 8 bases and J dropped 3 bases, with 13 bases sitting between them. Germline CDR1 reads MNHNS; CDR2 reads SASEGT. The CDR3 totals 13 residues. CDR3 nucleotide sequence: TGTGCCAGCGGGCAGGGAGGCTACTATGGCTACACCTTC. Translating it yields CASGQGGYYGYTF.

Here the CDR3 DNA reads TGTGCCAGCAGTTCCCCTGTTGCCTACGAGCAGTACTTC. Its protein product is CASSSPVAYEQYF. The rearrangement links TRBV7-9 to TRBJ2-7, with D unresolved. The CDR3 sequence is 13 residues long. Trimming cost V 6 bases and J 2 bases, with 11 bases left between them. Germline CDR1 and CDR2: SEHNR and FQNEAQ (reference sequence).

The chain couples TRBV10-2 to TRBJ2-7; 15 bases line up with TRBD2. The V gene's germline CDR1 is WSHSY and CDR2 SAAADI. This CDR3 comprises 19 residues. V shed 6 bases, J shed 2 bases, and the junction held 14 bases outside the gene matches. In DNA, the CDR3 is TGCGCCAGCAGGGCCGTTGTCGGGACTAGCGGGAGGTCAACCTACGAGCAGTACTTC. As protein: CASRAVVGTSGRSTYEQYF.

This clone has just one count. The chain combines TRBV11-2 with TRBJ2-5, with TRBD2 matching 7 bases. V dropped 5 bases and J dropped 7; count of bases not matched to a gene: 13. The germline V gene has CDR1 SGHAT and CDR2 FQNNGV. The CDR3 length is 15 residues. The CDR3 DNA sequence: TGTGCCAGCAGCCCTATTGTTCAGGGCGGGGGGACCCAGTACTTC. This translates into CASSPIVQGGGTQYF.

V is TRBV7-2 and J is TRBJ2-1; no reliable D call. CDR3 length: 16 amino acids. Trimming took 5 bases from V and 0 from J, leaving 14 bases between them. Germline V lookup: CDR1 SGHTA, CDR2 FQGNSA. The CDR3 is CASSPLTFSSYNEQFF. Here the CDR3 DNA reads TGTGCCAGCAGCCCCCTGACTTTCAGCTCCTACAATGAGCAGTTCTTC.